This entry lists 14 T cell receptor beta chains sequenced from one sample in a study of OX40 agonist ivuxolimab in advanced cancers. Only in-frame clones appear in the TCRdb table, and some are missing; sequencing was by immunoSEQ multiplex PCR. The sample gives thousands of clones, about 66% of which show up once; 42% is in the top ten. Sample: CD4+ or CD8+ T cells sorted from blood, taken in a trial of the OX40 agonist ivuxolimab. Receptors were obtained from an adult with an advanced solid tumor such as melanoma, head and neck, liver or kidney cancer.

This chain joins TRBV6-1 and TRBJ2-1, with 7 bases identical to TRBD1. V shed 0 bases, J shed 3 bases, and the junction held 5 bases outside the gene matches. CDR3 length equals 16 residues. CDR1 is MNHNS and CDR2 is SASEGT in the germline V gene. In nucleotides, the CDR3 is TGTGCCAGCAGTGAAGCCTCCACAGGGGACTACAATGAGCAGTTCTTC. Protein sequence: CASSEASTGDYNEQFF.

This chain joins TRBV19 and TRBJ1-2, with no clear D. The CDR3 runs to 14 residues. The germline CDR1 and CDR2 sequences are LNHDA and SQIVND (reference sequence). V was cut by 3 bases and J by 5 bases, with 13 bases left in between. Here the CDR3 reads CASSIGVADYGYTF. The CDR3 DNA is TGTGCCAGTAGTATCGGAGTGGCAGATTATGGCTACACCTTC.

This clone was detected only a few times. The chain is built from TRBV11-2 and TRBJ2-7; D not certain. The germline V and J ends were trimmed by 1 base and 7 bases, with 8 bases remaining between them. This CDR3 has 12 residues. Germline lookup yields CDR1 SGHAT and CDR2 FQNNGV. In nucleotides, the CDR3 is TGTGCCAGCAGCTTAGCGCTCTGGGAGCAGTACTTC. Protein sequence: CASSLALWEQYF. The variable domain in full, completed from reference TRBV11-2 and TRBJ2-7, reads EAGVAQSPRYKIIEKRQSVAFWCNPISGHATLYWYQQILGQGPKLLIQFQNNGVVDDSQLPKDRFSAERLKGVDSTLKIQPAKLEDSAVYLCASSLALWEQYFGPGTRLTVT.

This sequence joins TRBV11-2 and TRBJ2-6, with 8 positions matching TRBD1. Germline-derived CDR1 and CDR2 are SGHAT and FQNNGV. Germline trimming cut 1 base from V and 3 bases from J; bases unmatched to any gene: 8. The CDR3 has 18 residues. The CDR3 region is CASSLGSGGDRGANVLTF. CDR3 coding DNA: TGTGCCAGCAGCTTAGGGTCAGGGGGCGATCGTGGGGCCAACGTCCTGACTTTC.

The V gene is TRBV19, the J gene TRBJ1-5; D is unresolved. Deletions cut 5 bases from V and 2 bases from J, with 16 bases between. Germline values: CDR1 LNHDA, CDR2 SQIVND (reference sequence). This CDR3 is built from 16 residues. The CDR3 loop reads CASSVDPKEGNQPQHF. For the CDR3, the DNA is TGTGCCAGTAGTGTCGACCCAAAGGAAGGCAATCAGCCCCAGCATTTT.

The chain recombines TRBV6-1 with TRBJ2-1; D may match TRBD1 or TRBD2 (5 bases each). Per the germline V gene, CDR1 is MNHNS and CDR2 is SASEGT. This CDR3 region has 15 residues. Trimming cost V 2 bases and J 6 bases, with 14 bases left between them. CDR3 amino acids: CASSEFGGRGNEQFF. CDR3 DNA: TGTGCCAGCAGTGAATTTGGGGGTAGGGGCAATGAGCAGTTCTTC.

The CDR3 spells CANSPTTINEQFF. The DNA for the CDR3 is TGTGCCAACTCCCCGACGACAATAAATGAGCAGTTCTTC. The chain is built from TRBV7-9 and TRBJ2-1, with D hard to call. V lost 10 bases and J lost 7, with 17 bases in between. CDR1 and CDR2 from the germline V gene are SEHNR and FQNEAQ (reference sequence). The CDR3 is 13 amino acids.

The CDR3: CASRLAGDAFYEQYF. CDR3 nucleotide sequence: TGTGCCAGTAGGCTAGCGGGAGACGCCTTCTACGAGCAGTACTTC. The chain carries TRBV19 and TRBJ2-7, with 10 bases that match TRBD2. The trim removed 6 bases at V and 3 bases at J, leaving 8 bases unmatched. CDR1 and CDR2 (germline): LNHDA, SQIVND (reference sequence). The length of the CDR3 is 15 residues.

This clone was seen a handful of times. The V gene is TRBV2, the J gene TRBJ2-1; D is unresolved. There are 14 residues in the CDR3. The ends were cut back, 3 bases at V and 9 bases at J, with 15 bases in the middle. Germline V gene lookup returns CDR1 SNHLY and CDR2 FYNNEI. In nucleotides, the CDR3 is TGTGCCAGCAGTGATCCGGGTCCCTTTAGTGAGCAGTTCTTC. This gives the protein CASSDPGPFSEQFF.

This clone was observed a handful of times. The V and J genes are TRBV7-3 and TRBJ2-7, with D possibly being TRBD1 or TRBD2 (7 bases each). The V end was cut by 0 bases, the J end by 4 bases, with 13 bases between. The V gene's germline CDR1 is SGHTA and CDR2 FQGTGA. The CDR3 totals 15 residues. CDR3 sequence: CASSLTNQGGYEQYF. CDR3 DNA sequence: TGTGCCAGCAGCTTAACGAACCAGGGGGGGTACGAGCAGTACTTC.

The genes are TRBV9 and TRBJ2-5, with TRBD1 as a possible D gene (6 bases). The V gene's germline CDR1 is SGDLS and CDR2 YYNGEE. V was pared by 4 bases and J by 0 bases, with 10 bases between. CDR3 size: 14 residues. The CDR3 nucleotides read TGTGCCAGCAGCCCTGGACAGTACCAAGAGACCCAGTACTTC. Translating it yields CASSPGQYQETQYF. The whole variable domain, filled in from reference TRBV9 and TRBJ2-5, reads DSGVTQTPKHLITATGQRVTLRCSPRSGDLSVYWYQQSLDQGLQFLIQYYNGEERAKGNILERFSAQQFPDLHSELNLSSLELGDSALYFCASSPGQYQETQYFGPGTRLLVL.

The V and J genes are TRBV6-5 and TRBJ1-5; 7 nucleotides line up with TRBD1. The germline CDR1 and CDR2 sequences are MNHEY and SVGAGI. The J segment lost 6 bases and the V segment lost 5 bases, leaving 4 bases of the junction unmatched. The CDR3 loop spans 13 amino acids. CDR3 sequence: CASSPRGLQPQHF. The CDR3 nucleotides are TGTGCCAGCAGTCCGAGGGGGCTTCAGCCCCAGCATTTT.

The chain employs TRBV6-1 and TRBJ1-6, with TRBD1 matching 8 bases. The CDR3 consists of 15 residues. The ends lost 2 bases at V and 9 bases at J; junction bases unmatched: 6. Germline assignment: CDR1 MNHNS and CDR2 SASEGT. The CDR3 DNA sequence: TGTGCCAGCAGTGAATTGACAGGGGAGGGTTCACCCCTCCACTTT. This encodes CASSELTGEGSPLHF.

CDR3 amino acids: CASSLSSGSYEQFF. The DNA for the CDR3 is TGTGCCAGCAGCTTATCCAGCGGGAGTTATGAGCAGTTCTTC. The chain has TRBV7-3 and TRBJ2-1, with 8 bases lining up with TRBD2. Germline CDR1 SGHTA, CDR2 FQGTGA. Trimming removed 2 bases from V and 8 bases from J; junction bases left unmatched: 5. The CDR3 runs 14 residues.